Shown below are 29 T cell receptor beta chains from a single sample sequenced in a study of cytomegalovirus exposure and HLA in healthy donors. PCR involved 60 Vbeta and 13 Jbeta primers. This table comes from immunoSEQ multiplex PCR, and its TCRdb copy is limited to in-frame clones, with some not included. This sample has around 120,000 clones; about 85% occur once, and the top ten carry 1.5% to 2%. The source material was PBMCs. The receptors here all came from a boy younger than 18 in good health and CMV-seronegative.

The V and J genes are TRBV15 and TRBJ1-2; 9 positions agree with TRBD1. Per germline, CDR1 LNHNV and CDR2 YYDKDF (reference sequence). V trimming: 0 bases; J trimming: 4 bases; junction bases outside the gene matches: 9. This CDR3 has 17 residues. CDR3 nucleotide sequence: TGTGCCACCAGCAGAGATCAGGCGGACAGGGGCGCCTATGGCTACACCTTC. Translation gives CATSRDQADRGAYGYTF.

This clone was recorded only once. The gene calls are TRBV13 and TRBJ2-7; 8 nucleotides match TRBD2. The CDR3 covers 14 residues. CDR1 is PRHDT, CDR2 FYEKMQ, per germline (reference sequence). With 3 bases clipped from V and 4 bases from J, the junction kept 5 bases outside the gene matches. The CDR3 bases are TGTGCCAGCAGCTTCACGGGGGGGGAATACGAGCAGTACTTC. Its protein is CASSFTGGEYEQYF. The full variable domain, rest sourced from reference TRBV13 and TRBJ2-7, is AAGVIQSPRHLIKEKRETATLKCYPIPRHDTVYWYQQGPGQDPQFLISFYEKMQSDKGSIPDRFSAQQFSDYHSELNMSSLELGDSALYFCASSFTGGEYEQYFGPGTRLTVT.

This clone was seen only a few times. The CDR3 DNA reads TGCGCCAGCAGCCAAGACAGGGCTTCGGGTCAGCCCCAGCATTTT. Translation gives CASSQDRASGQPQHF. This chain joins TRBV4-3 and TRBJ1-5; possible D gene TRBD1, 5 bases. This CDR3 spans 15 amino acids. Trimming removed 0 bases at V and 6 bases at J, with 12 bases between. Germline lookup yields CDR1 LGHNA and CDR2 YSLEER.

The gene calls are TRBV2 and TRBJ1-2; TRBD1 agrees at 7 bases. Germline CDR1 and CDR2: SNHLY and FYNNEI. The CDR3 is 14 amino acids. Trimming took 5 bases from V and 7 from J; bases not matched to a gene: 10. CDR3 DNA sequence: TGTGCCAGCAGTCGTCTTGACAGGGTGGCTGGCTACACCTTC. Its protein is CASSRLDRVAGYTF.

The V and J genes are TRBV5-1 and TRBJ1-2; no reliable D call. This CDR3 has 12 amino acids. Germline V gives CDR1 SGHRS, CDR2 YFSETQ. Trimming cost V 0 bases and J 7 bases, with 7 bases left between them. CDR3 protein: CASSLDVSGYTF. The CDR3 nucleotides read TGCGCCAGCAGCTTGGATGTCAGTGGCTACACCTTC.

In DNA form, the CDR3 reads TGTGCCAGCTCACCACCCGGACAGGGAAGGAATCAGCCCCAGCATTTT. It codes for CASSPPGQGRNQPQHF. This chain links TRBV18 with TRBJ1-5; 8 bases agree with TRBD1. Germline V lookup: CDR1 KGHSH, CDR2 LQKENI. This CDR3 contains 16 residues. The V gene end was trimmed by 0 bases and the J gene end by 4 bases; junction bases not matched to a gene: 5.

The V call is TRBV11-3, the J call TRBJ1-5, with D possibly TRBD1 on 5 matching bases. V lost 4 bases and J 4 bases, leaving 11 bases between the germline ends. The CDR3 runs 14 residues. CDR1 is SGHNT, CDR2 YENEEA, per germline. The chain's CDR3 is CASSSLDSNQPQHF. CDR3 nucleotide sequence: TGTGCCAGCAGCTCCCTCGACAGTAATCAGCCCCAGCATTTT.

The CDR3 DNA sequence: TGTGCCAGCAGCCTGGGTGGCGGGTCTAATTCACCCCTCCACTTT. It specifies CASSLGGGSNSPLHF. The chain carries TRBV5-6 and TRBJ1-6; D gene ambiguous. Germline values: CDR1 SGHDT, CDR2 YYEEEE. V was trimmed by 4 bases and J by 6 bases, leaving 14 bases between them. There are 15 residues in the CDR3.

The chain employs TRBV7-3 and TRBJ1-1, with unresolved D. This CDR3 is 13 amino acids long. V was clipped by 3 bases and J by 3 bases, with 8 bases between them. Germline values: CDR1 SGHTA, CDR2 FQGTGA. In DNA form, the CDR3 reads TGTGCCAGCAGCTTGGAGGTCCACACTGAAGCTTTCTTT. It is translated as CASSLEVHTEAFF.

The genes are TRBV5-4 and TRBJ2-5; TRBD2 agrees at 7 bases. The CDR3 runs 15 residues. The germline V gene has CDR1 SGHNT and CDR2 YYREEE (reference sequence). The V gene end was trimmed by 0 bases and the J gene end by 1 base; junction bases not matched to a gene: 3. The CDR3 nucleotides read TGTGCCAGCAGCTTGGGAGCGGGGAGCCAAGAGACCCAGTACTTC. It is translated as CASSLGAGSQETQYF.

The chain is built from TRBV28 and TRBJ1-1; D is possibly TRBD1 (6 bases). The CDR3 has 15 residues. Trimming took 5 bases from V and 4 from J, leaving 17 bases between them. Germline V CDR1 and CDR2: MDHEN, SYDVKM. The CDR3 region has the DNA TGTGCCAGCAGTCAGACCGGGACAACCTTCACTGAAGCTTTCTTT. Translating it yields CASSQTGTTFTEAFF.

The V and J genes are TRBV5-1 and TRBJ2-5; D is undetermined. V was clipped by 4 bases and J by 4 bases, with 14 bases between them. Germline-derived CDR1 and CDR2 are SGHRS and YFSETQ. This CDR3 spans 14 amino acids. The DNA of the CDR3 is TGCGCCAGCAGCCAGGTGGGCGCGAGAGAGACCCAGTACTTC. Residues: CASSQVGARETQYF.

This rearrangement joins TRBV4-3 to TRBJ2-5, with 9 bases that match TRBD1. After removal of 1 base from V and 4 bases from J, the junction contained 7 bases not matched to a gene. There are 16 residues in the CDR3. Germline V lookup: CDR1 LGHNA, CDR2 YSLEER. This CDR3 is CASSQGGTGWGETQYF. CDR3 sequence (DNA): TGCGCCAGCAGCCAAGGTGGGACAGGGTGGGGAGAGACCCAGTACTTC.

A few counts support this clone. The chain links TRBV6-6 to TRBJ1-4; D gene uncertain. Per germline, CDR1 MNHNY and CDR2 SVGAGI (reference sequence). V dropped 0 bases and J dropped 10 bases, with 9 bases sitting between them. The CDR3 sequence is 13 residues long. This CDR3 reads CASSYSTGGKLFF. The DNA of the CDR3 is TGTGCCAGCAGTTACTCGACGGGAGGAAAACTGTTTTTT.

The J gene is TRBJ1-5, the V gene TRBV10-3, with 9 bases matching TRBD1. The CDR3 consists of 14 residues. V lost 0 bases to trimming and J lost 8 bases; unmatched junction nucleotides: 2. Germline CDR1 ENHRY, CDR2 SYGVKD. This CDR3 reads CAISESTGGKPQHF. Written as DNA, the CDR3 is TGTGCCATCAGTGAGTCGACAGGGGGTAAGCCCCAGCATTTT.

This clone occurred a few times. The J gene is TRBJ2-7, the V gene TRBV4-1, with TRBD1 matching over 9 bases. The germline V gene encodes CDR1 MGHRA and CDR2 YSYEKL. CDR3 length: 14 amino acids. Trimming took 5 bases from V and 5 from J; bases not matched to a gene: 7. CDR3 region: CASSAGDRVDEQYF. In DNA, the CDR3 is TGCGCCAGCAGCGCAGGGGACAGGGTCGACGAGCAGTACTTC.

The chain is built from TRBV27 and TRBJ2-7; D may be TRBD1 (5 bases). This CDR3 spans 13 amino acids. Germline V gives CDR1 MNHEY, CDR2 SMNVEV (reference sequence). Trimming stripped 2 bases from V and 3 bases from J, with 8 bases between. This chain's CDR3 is CASSLQGSYEQYF. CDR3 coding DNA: TGTGCCAGCAGTTTACAGGGAAGCTACGAGCAGTACTTC.

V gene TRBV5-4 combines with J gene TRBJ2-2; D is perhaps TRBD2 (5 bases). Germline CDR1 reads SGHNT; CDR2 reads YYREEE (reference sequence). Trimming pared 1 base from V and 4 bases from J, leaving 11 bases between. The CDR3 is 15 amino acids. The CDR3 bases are TGTGCCAGCAGCTTGCCGGACTGGAGCACCGGGGAGCTGTTTTTT. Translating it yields CASSLPDWSTGELFF.

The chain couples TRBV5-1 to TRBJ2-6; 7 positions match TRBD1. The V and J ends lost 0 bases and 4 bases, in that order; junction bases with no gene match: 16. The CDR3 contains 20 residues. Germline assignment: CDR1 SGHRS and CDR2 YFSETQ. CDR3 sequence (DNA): TGCGCCAGCAGCTTGGCAACCTCCCCCGGACAGGCTAAAGGGGCCAACGTCCTGACTTTC. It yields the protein CASSLATSPGQAKGANVLTF.

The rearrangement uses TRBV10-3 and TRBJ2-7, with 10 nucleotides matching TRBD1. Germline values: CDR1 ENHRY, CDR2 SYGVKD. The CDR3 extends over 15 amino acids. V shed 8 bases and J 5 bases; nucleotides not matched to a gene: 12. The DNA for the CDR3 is TGTGCCATCGTGAACCCGGGACAGGGGTCGGACGAGCAGTACTTC. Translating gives CAIVNPGQGSDEQYF.

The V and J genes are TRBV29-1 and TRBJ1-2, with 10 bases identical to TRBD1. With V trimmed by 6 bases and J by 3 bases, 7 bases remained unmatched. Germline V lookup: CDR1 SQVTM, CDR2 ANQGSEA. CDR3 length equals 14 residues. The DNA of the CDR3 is TGCAGCGTCCACGGTGGGACAGGGGACTATGGCTACACCTTC. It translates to CSVHGGTGDYGYTF.

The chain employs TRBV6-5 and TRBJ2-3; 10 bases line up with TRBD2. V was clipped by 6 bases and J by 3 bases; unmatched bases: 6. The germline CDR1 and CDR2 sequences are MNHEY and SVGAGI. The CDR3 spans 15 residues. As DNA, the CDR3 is TGTGCCAGCAGCCCCGGGACTAGCGCAACAGATACGCAGTATTTT. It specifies CASSPGTSATDTQYF.

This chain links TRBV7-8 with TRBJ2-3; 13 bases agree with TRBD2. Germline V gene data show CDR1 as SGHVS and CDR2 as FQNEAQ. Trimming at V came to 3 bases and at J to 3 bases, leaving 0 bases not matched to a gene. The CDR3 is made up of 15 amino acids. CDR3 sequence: CASSLGLAGTDTQYF. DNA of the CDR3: TGTGCCAGCAGCTTGGGACTAGCGGGGACAGATACGCAGTATTTT.

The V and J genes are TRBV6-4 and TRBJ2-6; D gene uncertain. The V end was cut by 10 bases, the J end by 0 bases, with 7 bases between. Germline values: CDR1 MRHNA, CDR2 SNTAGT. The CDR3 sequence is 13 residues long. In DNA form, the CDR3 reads TGTGCCACCCACAACTCTGGGGCCAACGTCCTGACTTTC. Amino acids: CATHNSGANVLTF.

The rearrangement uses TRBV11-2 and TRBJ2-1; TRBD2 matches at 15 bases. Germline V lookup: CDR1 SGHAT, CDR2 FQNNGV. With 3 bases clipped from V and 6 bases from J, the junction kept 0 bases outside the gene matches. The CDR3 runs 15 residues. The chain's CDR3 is CASSLGLAGGNEQFF. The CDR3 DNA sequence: TGTGCCAGCAGCTTGGGACTAGCGGGAGGCAATGAGCAGTTCTTC. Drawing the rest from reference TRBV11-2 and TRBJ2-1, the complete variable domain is EAGVAQSPRYKIIEKRQSVAFWCNPISGHATLYWYQQILGQGPKLLIQFQNNGVVDDSQLPKDRFSAERLKGVDSTLKIQPAKLEDSAVYLCASSLGLAGGNEQFFGPGTRLTVL.

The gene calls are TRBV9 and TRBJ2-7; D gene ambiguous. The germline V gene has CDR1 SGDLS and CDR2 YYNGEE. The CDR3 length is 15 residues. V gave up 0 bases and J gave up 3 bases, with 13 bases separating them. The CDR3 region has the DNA TGTGCCAGCAGCGTAGACGCCAGCGTGAACTACGAGCAGTACTTC. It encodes CASSVDASVNYEQYF.

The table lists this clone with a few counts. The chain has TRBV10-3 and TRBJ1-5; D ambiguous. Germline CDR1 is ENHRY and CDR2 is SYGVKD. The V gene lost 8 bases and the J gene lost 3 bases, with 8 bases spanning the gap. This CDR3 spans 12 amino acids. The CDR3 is CAISTANQPQHF. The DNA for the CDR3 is TGTGCCATCTCGACTGCCAATCAGCCCCAGCATTTT.

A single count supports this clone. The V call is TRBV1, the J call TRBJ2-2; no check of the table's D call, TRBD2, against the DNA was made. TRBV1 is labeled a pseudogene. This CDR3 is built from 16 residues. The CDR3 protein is CTSSQGTSGNTGELFF. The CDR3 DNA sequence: TGCACCAGCAGCCAGGGGACTAGCGGAAACACCGGGGAGCTGTTTTTT.

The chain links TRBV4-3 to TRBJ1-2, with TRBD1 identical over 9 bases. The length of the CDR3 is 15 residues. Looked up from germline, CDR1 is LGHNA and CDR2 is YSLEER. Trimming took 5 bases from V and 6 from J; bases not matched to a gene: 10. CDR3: CASSVDRGAGDGYTF. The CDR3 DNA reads TGCGCCAGCAGCGTGGACAGGGGAGCAGGGGATGGCTACACCTTC.